This TCR beta chain was captured by sequencing in a study of T-cell memory formation after mild COVID-19. Study-level results: Second-wave clones that peaked on day 37 lacked confirmed SARS-CoV-2 specificity. Contracting clones from day 15 to 85 showed balanced CD4/CD8; later expanders favored CD4+.

A 5'RACE reaction primed in the constant segment made cDNA libraries of TCR alpha and TCR beta, and these carried sample barcodes and UMIs. TCRdb itself ran the 5' RACE reads through MiXCR, one entry per CDR3 protein. This sample yields 300,000 to 350,000 distinct CDR3 sequences, of which about 13% are seen a single time; about 21% belongs to the top ten. The CDR3 is 13 amino acids. Germline CDR1 is SNHLY and CDR2 is FYNNEI. Trimming cost V 4 bases and J 3 bases; bases outside gene matches: 2. This clonotype was observed a few times. Its antigen is unknown. The TCR comes from a man between 18 and 29 years old who had mild COVID-19 (a few samples of this study predate the infection). Cell type and time point are not known. The sequenced sample was PBMCs or a T cell subset sorted from them (not recorded which). V gene TRBV2 combines with J gene TRBJ2-5; 7 bases match TRBD1. CDR3 coding DNA: TGTGCCAGCAGTGTGGACAGGAAAGAGACCCAGTACTTC. This encodes CASSVDRKETQYF. Variable domain in full (rest from reference TRBV2 and TRBJ2-5): EPEVTQTPSHQVTQMGQEVILRCVPISNHLYFYWYRQILGQKVEFLVSFYNNEISEKSEIFDDQFSVERPDGSNFTLKIRSTKLEDSAMYFCASSVDRKETQYFGPGTRLLVL.